Below are 4 T cell receptor beta chains sequenced from a single sample in a study of response to subunit inactivated influenza vaccine. TCRdb reanalysed the RT-PCR reads using MiXCR and keeps one entry per CDR3 protein. The sample contains hundreds of thousands of distinct CDR3 sequences, approximately 11% of which appear only once. Sample: PBMCs from blood, taken about 6 weeks after vaccination. The source is a man aged 50 or older who received an inactivated influenza vaccine.

This clonotype was seen ten or more times. CDR3 nucleotides: TGTGCCAGCAGCCGCGGGGTAAGGGACTACGAGCAGTACTTC. This gives the protein CASSRGVRDYEQYF. V usage is TRBV12-3 or TRBV12-4 and J usage is TRBJ2-7; weak D call: TRBD2 (6 bases). The CDR3 runs to 14 residues. The ends were cut back, 6 bases at V and 3 bases at J, with 15 bases in the middle.

This clonotype was observed many times. The chain has TRBV29-1 and TRBJ2-3; D is perhaps TRBD1 (5 bases). Trimming left V 1 base short and J 1 base short, with 12 bases between. The CDR3 is 15 residues long. The germline V gene has CDR1 SQVTM and CDR2 ANQGSEA. The CDR3 loop reads CSVEGLGVGTDTQYF. CDR3 bases: TGCAGCGTTGAAGGGCTAGGGGTTGGCACAGATACGCAGTATTTT.

The table lists this clonotype with many counts. The chain uses TRBV5-1 and TRBJ2-1; 8 bases match TRBD1. This CDR3 region has 14 residues. CDR1 and CDR2 (germline): SGHRS, YFSETQ. With 0 bases clipped from V and 9 bases from J, the junction kept 5 bases outside the gene matches. The CDR3 region is CASSLGTGTTEQFF. Here the CDR3 DNA reads TGCGCCAGCAGCTTGGGGACAGGGACCACTGAGCAGTTCTTC.

This clonotype was counted ten times or more. The J gene is TRBJ2-3, the V gene TRBV20-1, with D possibly being TRBD2 (6 bases). The germline V gene has CDR1 DFQATT and CDR2 SNEGSKA (reference sequence). Trimming stripped 1 base from V and 5 bases from J, with 10 bases between. The CDR3 runs to 13 residues. This chain's CDR3 is CSARGQGGDTQYF. For the CDR3, the DNA is TGCAGTGCTAGAGGTCAGGGAGGAGATACGCAGTATTTT.